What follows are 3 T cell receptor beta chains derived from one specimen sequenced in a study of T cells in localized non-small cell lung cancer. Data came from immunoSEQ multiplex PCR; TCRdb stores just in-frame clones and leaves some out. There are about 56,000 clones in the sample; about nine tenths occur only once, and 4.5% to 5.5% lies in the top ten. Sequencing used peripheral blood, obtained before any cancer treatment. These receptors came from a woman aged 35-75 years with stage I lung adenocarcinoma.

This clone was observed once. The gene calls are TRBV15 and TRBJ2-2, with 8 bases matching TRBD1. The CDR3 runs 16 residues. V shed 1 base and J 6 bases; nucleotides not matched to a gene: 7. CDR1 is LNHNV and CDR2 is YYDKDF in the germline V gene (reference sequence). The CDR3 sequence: CATSRGGTGVPGELFF. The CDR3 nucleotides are TGTGCCACCAGCAGAGGCGGGACAGGAGTCCCCGGGGAGCTGTTTTTT.

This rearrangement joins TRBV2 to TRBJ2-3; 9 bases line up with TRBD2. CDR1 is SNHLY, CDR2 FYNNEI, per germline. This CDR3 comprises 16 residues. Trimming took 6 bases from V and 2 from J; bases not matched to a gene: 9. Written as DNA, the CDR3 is TGTGCCAGCAGGGGCCTGGGACTAGCTAACACAGATACGCAGTATTTT. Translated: CASRGLGLANTDTQYF.

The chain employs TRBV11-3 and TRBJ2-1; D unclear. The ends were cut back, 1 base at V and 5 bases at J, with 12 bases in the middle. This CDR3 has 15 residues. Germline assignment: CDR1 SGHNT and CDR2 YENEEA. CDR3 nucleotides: TGTGCCAGCAGCTTAGGGTCCAGTTTGAACAATGAGCAGTTCTTC. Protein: CASSLGSSLNNEQFF.